The clone carrying this T cell receptor (beta chain) is a singleton in its sample. Its antigen is not identified. Germline trimming cut 5 bases from V and 1 base from J; bases unmatched to any gene: 10. CDR3 length: 17 residues. In germline, CDR1 is LNHDA, CDR2 SQIVND (reference sequence). These data come from a study of shared clonotypes between healthy human individuals. Study-wide context: Per-donor plates numbered three CD4 naive, three CD4 memory, two CD8 naive and one CD8 memory.

Findings and caveats of the study: Represented diversity (both genetic and exposure-history) was limited by the small number of donors. Naive CD4 clonotypes were shared across several donors at about 5%.

Several immunoSEQ plates received, in even portions, the genomic DNA of each subset. Method: immunoSEQ multiplex PCR; TCRdb's copy keeps in-frame clones and lacks some. The sample shows 2 million to 2.5 million clones, about 94% of them seen only once. The rearrangement uses TRBV19 and TRBJ2-1; 8 bases agree with TRBD2. The TCR sequence derives from a man between 18 and 35 years old in good health. Material for sequencing was naive CD4+ T cells sorted from blood. Subset noted: CD45RA+ positively selected. CDR3 sequence: CASSHPTAGGSYNEQFF. The CDR3 region has the DNA TGTGCCAGTAGTCACCCTACTGCGGGGGGTTCCTACAATGAGCAGTTCTTC.